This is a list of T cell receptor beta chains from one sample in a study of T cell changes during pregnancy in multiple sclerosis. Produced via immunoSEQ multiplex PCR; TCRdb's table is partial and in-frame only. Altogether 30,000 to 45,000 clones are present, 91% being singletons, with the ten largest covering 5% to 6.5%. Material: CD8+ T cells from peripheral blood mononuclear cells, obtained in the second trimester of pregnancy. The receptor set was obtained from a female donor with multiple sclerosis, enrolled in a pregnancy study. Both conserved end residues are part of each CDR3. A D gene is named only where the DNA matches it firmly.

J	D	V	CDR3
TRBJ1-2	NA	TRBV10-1	CASSERGIHYGYTF
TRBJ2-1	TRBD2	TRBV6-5	CASRAGLGSYNEQFF
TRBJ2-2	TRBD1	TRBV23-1	CASSPYRDRWNGELFF
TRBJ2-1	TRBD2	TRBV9	CASSASLAGLILDEQFF
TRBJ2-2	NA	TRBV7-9	CASSLFFSGHTGELFF
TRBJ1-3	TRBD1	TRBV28	CASRKTGGPGNTIYF
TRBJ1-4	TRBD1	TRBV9	CASSAPEGTGDEKLFF
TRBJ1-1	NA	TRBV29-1	CSGRGLGTEAFF
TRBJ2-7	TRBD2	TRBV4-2	CASSQEGLGRNEQYF
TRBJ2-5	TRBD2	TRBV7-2	CASSLTSGNQETQYF
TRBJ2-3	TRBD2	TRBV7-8	CASSPGRASGPTDTQYF
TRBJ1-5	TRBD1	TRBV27	CASSLRGDRGGQNQPQHF
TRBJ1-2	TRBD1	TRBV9	CASSGGQEANYGYTF
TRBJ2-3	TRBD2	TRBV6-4	CASSEASGSTDTQYF
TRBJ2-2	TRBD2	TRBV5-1	CASSGPTSGRNTGELFF
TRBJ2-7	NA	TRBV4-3	CASSQELGREQYF
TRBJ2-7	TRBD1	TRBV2	CASTLTGYEQYF
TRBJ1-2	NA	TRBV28	CASSLFMGTPYGYTF
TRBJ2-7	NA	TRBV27	CASSLSITTLVYEQYF
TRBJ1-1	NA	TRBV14	CASSQMGAVNTEAFF
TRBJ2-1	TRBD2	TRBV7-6	CASSLVPGTSGSYNEQFF
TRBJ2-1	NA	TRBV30	CAWRDSGPKYNEQFF
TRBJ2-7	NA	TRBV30	CAWTTWSAYEQYF
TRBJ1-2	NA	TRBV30	CAWSATGYGYTF
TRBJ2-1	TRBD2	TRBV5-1	CASSLTSGTSIYNEQFF
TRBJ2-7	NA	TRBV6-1	CASSERPTGSNYEQYF
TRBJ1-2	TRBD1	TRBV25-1	CASSLQGGGYGYTF
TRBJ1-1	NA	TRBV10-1	CASSERGSTYTEAFF
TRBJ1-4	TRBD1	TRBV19	CASRRQGDEKLFF
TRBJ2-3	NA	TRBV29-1	CSVVGGGIRGKGTDTQYF
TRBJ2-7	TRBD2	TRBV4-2	CASSQDQYLAGAVEYF
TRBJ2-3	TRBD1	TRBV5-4	CASSTTGADTQYF
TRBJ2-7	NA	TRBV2	CASGGGQGKDEQYF
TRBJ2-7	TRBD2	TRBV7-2	CASSFGGGSYEQYF
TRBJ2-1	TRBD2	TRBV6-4	CASSPLAGSSYNEQFF
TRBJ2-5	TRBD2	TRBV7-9	CASSFDAGVTQYF
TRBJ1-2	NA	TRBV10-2	CASSESVPANYGYTF
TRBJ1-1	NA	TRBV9	CASSVARDTEAFF
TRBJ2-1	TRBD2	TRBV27	CASSLTGGEQFF
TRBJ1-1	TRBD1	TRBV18	CASSPERQGLTEAFF
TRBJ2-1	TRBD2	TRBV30	CAWSRTSGPYNEQFF
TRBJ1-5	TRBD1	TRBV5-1	CASSTGDGSGQPQHF
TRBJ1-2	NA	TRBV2	CASSEAPGPGGGYTF